A single sample gave rise to the 22 T cell receptor beta chains below, sequenced in a study of cytomegalovirus exposure and HLA in healthy donors. PCR involved 60 Vbeta and 13 Jbeta primers. Measured with immunoSEQ multiplex PCR; TCRdb has only the in-frame clones, and not every one. The sample includes about 120,000 clones, about four fifths of them seen just once. Sequenced: PBMCs. These receptors all come from a woman between 18 and 30 years old in good health and CMV-seronegative.

This chain uses TRBV29-1 with TRBJ1-1; TRBD1 aligns across 7 bases. The germline V gene has CDR1 SQVTM and CDR2 ANQGSEA. CDR3 size: 13 residues. The CDR3 is CTSSDRWNTEAFF. The CDR3 DNA reads TGCACCTCCTCGGACAGGTGGAACACTGAAGCTTTCTTT.

This clone was observed once. The V gene is TRBV29-1, the J gene TRBJ2-1; 10 nucleotides agree with TRBD2. Trimming removed 1 base from V and 2 bases from J; junction bases left unmatched: 8. This CDR3 is 17 amino acids long. The germline V gene has CDR1 SQVTM and CDR2 ANQGSEA. The CDR3 nucleotides read TGCAGCGTTGAAGGGATAGCGGGGGGTTCAACCTACAATGAGCAGTTCTTC. The encoded protein is CSVEGIAGGSTYNEQFF.

This chain connects TRBV28 to TRBJ1-2, with TRBD1 as a possible D gene (5 bases). V was shortened by 3 bases and J by 7 bases, with 9 bases between the two germline ends. Germline V CDR1 and CDR2: MDHEN, SYDVKM. The CDR3 is 12 residues long. This chain's CDR3 is CASSLTTAGYTF. CDR3 coding DNA: TGTGCCAGCAGTTTGACGACAGCTGGCTACACCTTC.

Notes on this clone: Additional DNA sequences in this sample encode the identical CDR3. The rearrangement uses TRBV2 and TRBJ2-1; possibly TRBD1 for D (5 bases). The length of the CDR3 is 15 residues. V was cut by 1 base and J by 12 bases, with 19 bases left in between. CDR1 and CDR2 from the germline V gene are SNHLY and FYNNEI. The CDR3 region is CASSEGTRRKRGQFF. In DNA, the CDR3 is TGTGCCAGCAGTGAAGGGACACGGCGTAAGCGAGGGCAGTTCTTC.

This clone was recorded once. This chain uses TRBV27 with TRBJ2-1; D is perhaps TRBD1 (5 bases). This CDR3 is 16 amino acids long. The V end lost 3 bases, the J end lost 5 bases, and 17 bases lay between the germline ends. In germline, CDR1 is MNHEY, CDR2 SMNVEV (reference sequence). This CDR3 is CASSLILGQGHNEQFF. The CDR3 nucleotides read TGTGCCAGCAGTTTGATTTTAGGCCAGGGCCACAATGAGCAGTTCTTC.

This clone turned up a few times. The chain employs TRBV7-2 and TRBJ1-1; the D gene is possibly TRBD1 (6 bases). The CDR3 is 16 amino acids. Trimming left V 5 bases short and J 0 bases short, with 16 bases between. Germline V gene sequence: CDR1 SGHTA, CDR2 FQGNSA. This chain's CDR3 is CASSVYRDKMNTEAFF. CDR3 sequence (DNA): TGTGCCAGCAGCGTTTACCGGGACAAGATGAACACTGAAGCTTTCTTT.

The chain joins TRBV5-1 to TRBJ2-6; TRBD1 might be the D (5 bases). The CDR3 loop spans 21 amino acids. Trimming cost V 0 bases and J 0 bases, with 22 bases left between them. Germline V CDR1 and CDR2: SGHRS, YFSETQ. The CDR3 reads CASSLADLRQSFPSGANVLTF. In nucleotides, the CDR3 is TGCGCCAGCAGCTTGGCCGATCTTCGACAGAGCTTCCCCTCTGGGGCCAACGTCCTGACTTTC.

The J gene is TRBJ1-5, the V gene TRBV6-1; D gene ambiguous. CDR3 length: 13 residues. V was pared by 6 bases and J by 6 bases, with 12 bases between. CDR1 MNHNS and CDR2 SASEGT come from the germline V gene. The CDR3 nucleotides are TGTGCCAGCAGGCTAGTCGTAGGTCAGCCCCAGCATTTT. It encodes CASRLVVGQPQHF.

The chain couples TRBV5-8 to TRBJ1-5; a possible D gene is TRBD1 (5 bases). Deletions cut 1 base from V and 0 bases from J, with 11 bases between. The CDR3 contains 16 residues. Germline V gives CDR1 SGHTS, CDR2 YDEGEE. The CDR3 nucleotides are TGTGCCAGCAGCTTGCGGGGGGTTAATAGCAATCAGCCCCAGCATTTT. Protein: CASSLRGVNSNQPQHF.

This chain links TRBV6-6 with TRBJ2-1, with 8 bases matching TRBD2. The V gene's germline CDR1 is MNHNY and CDR2 SVGAGI (reference sequence). J gave up 1 base and V 5 bases, and 7 bases lay outside the gene matches. CDR3 length: 16 amino acids. The CDR3 is CASSRGGGGSYNEQFF. CDR3 in DNA: TGTGCCAGCAGTAGAGGTGGCGGGGGGTCCTACAATGAGCAGTTCTTC.

The CDR3 loop reads CASSVDVGRNYGYTF. The DNA for the CDR3 is TGTGCCAGCAGCGTAGATGTGGGGCGCAACTATGGCTACACCTTC. The chain combines TRBV9 with TRBJ1-2; D is possibly TRBD1 (5 bases). The CDR3 spans 15 residues. V gave up 0 bases and J gave up 2 bases, with 11 bases separating them. CDR1 is SGDLS and CDR2 is YYNGEE in the germline V gene. Drawing the rest from reference TRBV9 and TRBJ1-2, the complete variable domain is DSGVTQTPKHLITATGQRVTLRCSPRSGDLSVYWYQQSLDQGLQFLIQYYNGEERAKGNILERFSAQQFPDLHSELNLSSLELGDSALYFCASSVDVGRNYGYTFGSGTRLTVV.

The gene calls are TRBV4-3 and TRBJ1-2; TRBD1 agrees at 7 bases. The CDR3 totals 18 residues. V trimming: 2 bases; J trimming: 4 bases; junction bases outside the gene matches: 16. The germline V gene encodes CDR1 LGHNA and CDR2 YSLEER. This CDR3 is CASSQFTGAGFVGYGYTF. In nucleotides, the CDR3 is TGCGCCAGCAGCCAATTCACAGGGGCGGGATTCGTTGGCTATGGCTACACCTTC.

The chain links TRBV5-1 to TRBJ2-7; 7 nucleotides agree with TRBD2. The CDR3 covers 17 residues. The germline V gene encodes CDR1 SGHRS and CDR2 YFSETQ. Unmatched junction bases numbered 10, after V lost 0 bases and J lost 1 base. This CDR3 is CASSLGSHTSASYEQYF. CDR3 nucleotide sequence: TGCGCCAGCAGCTTGGGTTCTCACACTAGCGCATCCTACGAGCAGTACTTC.

The chain links TRBV5-1 to TRBJ2-5; weak D call: TRBD2 (5 bases). The J call may be wrong; the DNA end is better matched by TRBJ2-7. The germline V gene has CDR1 SGHRS and CDR2 YFSETQ. The CDR3 is 14 amino acids. The CDR3 reads CASSSTGRGHEQYF. Here the CDR3 DNA reads TGCGCCAGCAGCTCTACTGGACGGGGTCACGAGCAGTACTTC.

This clone was detected only once. The chain carries TRBV6-1 and TRBJ1-1; a weak D match, TRBD1 (5 bases). The germline V gene has CDR1 MNHNS and CDR2 SASEGT. CDR3 size: 13 residues. Trimming took 0 bases from V and 5 from J, leaving 7 bases between them. CDR3 DNA sequence: TGTGCCAGCAGTGAAGCGGGGGGAACTGAAGCTTTCTTT. Amino acid sequence: CASSEAGGTEAFF.

This chain links TRBV14 with TRBJ2-5; D might be TRBD2 (5 bases). This CDR3 is built from 12 residues. In germline, CDR1 is SGHDN, CDR2 FVKESK. Trimming took 4 bases from V and 5 from J, leaving 8 bases between them. CDR3 sequence reads: CASSRGRETQYF. CDR3 bases: TGTGCCAGCAGCCGAGGGCGGGAGACCCAGTACTTC.

The chain uses TRBV5-6 and TRBJ1-1; tentatively, D is TRBD1 (6 bases). Trimming shortened V by 7 bases and J by 7 bases, and 17 bases separated the two germline ends. The CDR3 contains 13 residues. Germline-derived CDR1 and CDR2 are SGHDT and YYEEEE. This CDR3 is CASLRGIHDEAFF. Written as DNA, the CDR3 is TGTGCCAGCCTGAGGGGGATCCACGATGAAGCTTTCTTT.

The chain has TRBV4-1 and TRBJ1-2; 7 bases agree with TRBD1. Trimming at V came to 4 bases and at J to 5 bases, leaving 19 bases not matched to a gene. Germline-derived CDR1 and CDR2 are MGHRA and YSYEKL. The CDR3 spans 18 residues. CDR3 loop: CASSPRTFRDRVDYGYTF. The CDR3 coding sequence is TGCGCCAGCAGCCCCAGGACCTTCCGCGACAGGGTCGATTATGGCTACACCTTC.

This chain links TRBV5-1 with TRBJ1-1; the D gene is possibly TRBD1 (5 bases). V lost 6 bases to trimming and J lost 5 bases, with 17 bases between them. The CDR3 has 14 amino acids. CDR1 and CDR2 from the germline V gene are SGHRS and YFSETQ. Here the CDR3 DNA reads TGCGCCAGCAAGTTTGGGGGGGGTATGACTGAAGCTTTCTTT. It specifies CASKFGGGMTEAFF.

This clone has a single count. The rearrangement links TRBV12-5 to TRBJ1-2; 7 bases are shared with TRBD1. Germline CDR1 and CDR2: LGHNT and FRNRAP. The J segment lost 8 bases and the V segment lost 1 base, leaving 13 bases of the junction unmatched. This CDR3 is 16 amino acids long. In nucleotides, the CDR3 is TGTGCTAGTGGTTTGGCCCTCACTCGGGACAGTGGCGGCTACACCTTC. This sequence encodes CASGLALTRDSGGYTF.

The V call is TRBV5-1, the J call TRBJ1-4; a possible D gene is TRBD1 (6 bases). There are 15 residues in the CDR3. In germline, CDR1 is SGHRS, CDR2 YFSETQ. V gave up 1 base and J gave up 5 bases, with 12 bases separating them. The CDR3 spells CASSLTWGRNEKLFF. In DNA form, the CDR3 reads TGCGCCAGCAGCTTGACCTGGGGGCGAAATGAAAAACTGTTTTTT.

This chain uses TRBV7-8 with TRBJ2-3; 9 nucleotides match TRBD2. V dropped 3 bases and J dropped 2; count of bases not matched to a gene: 3. The CDR3 consists of 15 residues. Per germline, CDR1 SGHVS and CDR2 FQNEAQ. The CDR3 DNA is TGTGCCAGCAGCTTGACTAGCGGAGTCACAGATACGCAGTATTTT. Its translation is CASSLTSGVTDTQYF.